A single sample gave rise to the 19 T cell receptor beta chains below, sequenced in a study of T-cell reconstitution after alpha-beta-depleted transplantation in children. Preparation of the TCRbeta library involved a method that used unique molecular identifiers. MiXCR, run by TCRdb on the PCR reads, gives a single entry per CDR3 protein. The data show about 640,000 distinct CDR3 sequences, about 15% seen once. This material consisted of PBMCs from the stem cell graft donor, taken from the stem cell graft. These receptors were obtained from a human donor who donated a stem cell graft to a child with acute myeloid leukemia.

Regarding this clonotype: A read error is possible here, since a much larger clone lies one base away. No conserved phenylalanine or tryptophan ends this CDR3, so it is likely a read error. The V gene is TRBV5-1, the J gene TRBJ2-7; D might be TRBD1 (6 bases). The CDR3 extends over 15 amino acids. Per the germline V gene, CDR1 is SGHRS and CDR2 is YFSETQ. Trimming took 0 bases from V and 7 from J, leaving 17 bases between them. CDR3 residues: CASSLGEGDEGEQYS. The CDR3 region has the DNA TGCGCCAGCAGCTTGGGCGAGGGGGATGAGGGAGAGCAGTACTCC.

In its sample, this clonotype was seen once. Possible read error: a much larger clone is one base away. The chain couples TRBV29-1 to TRBJ1-3, with a weak D call TRBD1 (6 bases). Germline CDR1 SQVTM, CDR2 ANQGSEA. CDR3 length: 13 residues. With 8 bases removed from V and 3 bases from J, the gap between germline ends came to 14 bases. The CDR3 reads CSLRGLYGNTIYF. The CDR3 DNA sequence: TGCAGCCTCAGGGGACTTTATGGAAACACCATATATTTT.

This chain joins TRBV19 and TRBJ2-3; D not certain. Germline V gene lookup returns CDR1 LNHDA and CDR2 SQIVND (reference sequence). V lost 4 bases to trimming and J lost 2 bases, with 13 bases between them. The CDR3 is made up of 15 amino acids. The CDR3 sequence: CASSTGATHTDTQYF. The CDR3 nucleotides read TGTGCCAGTAGTACGGGCGCGACACACACAGATACGCAGTATTTT.

V and J are TRBV25-1 and TRBJ2-3, with D perhaps TRBD1 (5 bases). The CDR3 sequence is 14 residues long. Per germline, CDR1 MGHDK and CDR2 SYGVNS. Trimming took off 3 bases at V and 4 bases at J, with 11 bases between the two ends. The chain's CDR3 is CASSEGPGADTQYF. The CDR3 nucleotides are TGTGCCAGCAGTGAGGGGCCCGGTGCAGATACGCAGTATTTT.

This clonotype was seen a few times. CDR3 nucleotide sequence: TGTGCCAGCAGCTTAACAGCGGGGGGGCCCTATGAGCAGTTCTTC. Amino acid sequence: CASSLTAGGPYEQFF. J is TRBJ2-1 and V is TRBV7-3, with 10 nucleotides matching TRBD2. The germline V gene encodes CDR1 SGHTA and CDR2 FQGTGA. V shed 0 bases and J 8 bases; nucleotides not matched to a gene: 4. The CDR3 has 15 residues. The whole variable domain, filled in from reference TRBV7-3 and TRBJ2-1, reads GAGVSQTPSNKVTEKGKYVELRCDPISGHTALYWYRQSLGQGPEFLIYFQGTGAADDSGLPNDRFFAVRPEGSVSTLKIQRTERGDSAVYLCASSLTAGGPYEQFFGPGTRLTVL.

This chain connects TRBV20-1 to TRBJ1-5; possibly TRBD1 for D (6 bases). Germline V CDR1 and CDR2: DFQATT, SNEGSKA (reference sequence). Trimming removed 5 bases from V and 3 bases from J, with 14 bases in between. The CDR3 is 14 residues long. CDR3 protein: CSAELQGYNQPQHF. DNA for the CDR3: TGCAGTGCTGAACTACAGGGTTACAATCAGCCCCAGCATTTT.

This clonotype was seen only a few times. The J gene is TRBJ2-1, the V gene TRBV20-1; 7 nucleotides agree with TRBD2. The CDR3 totals 14 residues. The V and J ends lost 1 base and 4 bases, in that order; junction bases with no gene match: 4. CDR1 is DFQATT, CDR2 SNEGSKA, per germline (reference sequence). The chain's CDR3 is CSARAGGIYNEQFF. The CDR3 nucleotides are TGCAGTGCTAGAGCGGGGGGAATATACAATGAGCAGTTCTTC.

The V and J genes are TRBV29-1 and TRBJ2-6; weak D call: TRBD2 (7 bases). Trimming shortened V by 6 bases and J by 0 bases, and 12 bases separated the two germline ends. Germline V gene sequence: CDR1 SQVTM, CDR2 ANQGSEA. The CDR3 length is 15 residues. In nucleotides, the CDR3 is TGCAGCGTCGGGGGGCTTTACTCTGGGGCCAACGTCCTGACTTTC. Its translation is CSVGGLYSGANVLTF.

This clonotype was picked up a small number of times. The J gene is TRBJ1-5, the V gene TRBV20-1; D gene unclear. CDR3 length equals 15 residues. CDR1 DFQATT and CDR2 SNEGSKA come from the germline V gene (reference sequence). The ends were cut back, 3 bases at V and 0 bases at J, with 12 bases in the middle. This CDR3 reads CSASPHTYSNQPQHF. Written as DNA, the CDR3 is TGCAGTGCTAGCCCCCATACCTATAGCAATCAGCCCCAGCATTTT.

There are many counts of this clonotype. The CDR3 loop reads CASSLADRGNQPQHF. The CDR3 DNA reads TGTGCCAGCAGTTTGGCGGACAGAGGCAATCAGCCCCAGCATTTT. The chain uses TRBV12-3 or TRBV12-4 and TRBJ1-5, with a tentative D call TRBD1 (6 bases). The CDR3 loop spans 15 amino acids. The V end was cut by 3 bases, the J end by 2 bases, with 11 bases between.

The genes are TRBV12-3 or TRBV12-4 and TRBJ1-1; 8 bases agree with TRBD1. V was clipped by 6 bases and J by 7 bases; unmatched bases: 13. CDR3 size: 15 residues. This chain's CDR3 is CASSPGQGRDNEAFF. The CDR3 DNA follows: TGTGCCAGCAGCCCCGGACAGGGAAGGGACAATGAAGCTTTCTTT.

The rearrangement uses TRBV20-1 and TRBJ2-7; 9 positions agree with TRBD1. Germline-derived CDR1 and CDR2 are DFQATT and SNEGSKA (reference sequence). V dropped 6 bases and J dropped 3; count of bases not matched to a gene: 12. The CDR3 has 15 residues. Here the CDR3 DNA reads TGCAGTGCCAACCACAGGGGGCGAGGCCGCTACGAGCAGTACTTC. Translated: CSANHRGRGRYEQYF.

This clonotype has only a few counts. This chain joins TRBV20-1 and TRBJ2-5; 7 bases align to TRBD1. V shed 6 bases, J shed 1 base, and the junction held 5 bases outside the gene matches. The V gene's germline CDR1 is DFQATT and CDR2 SNEGSKA (reference sequence). The CDR3 is made up of 13 amino acids. CDR3: CSADGDSQETQYF. The CDR3 coding sequence is TGCAGTGCGGACGGGGACAGCCAAGAGACCCAGTACTTC.

This clonotype was found a few times. J is TRBJ2-3 and V is TRBV5-1; 9 positions match TRBD2. Germline CDR1 and CDR2: SGHRS and YFSETQ. The ends lost 5 bases at V and 0 bases at J; junction bases unmatched: 4. The CDR3 has 15 amino acids. The CDR3, as DNA: TGCGCCAGCAGAGGCGGGGGGGCTAGCACAGATACGCAGTATTTT. It is translated as CASRGGGASTDTQYF.

This clonotype was counted a few times. The gene calls are TRBV28 and TRBJ1-6; a weak D match, TRBD1 (6 bases). Germline V lookup: CDR1 MDHEN, CDR2 SYDVKM. Trimming removed 7 bases at V and 10 bases at J, with 14 bases between. This CDR3 has 13 residues. DNA for the CDR3: TGTGCCAGCACGGGGGGCCTACGGTCACCCCTCCACTTT. It codes for CASTGGLRSPLHF.

This clonotype turned up a few times. The chain has TRBV24-1 and TRBJ2-1; 11 positions match TRBD1. The CDR3 sequence is 14 residues long. Germline V gene data show CDR1 as KGHDR and CDR2 as SFDVKD. The V segment lost 9 bases and the J segment 7 bases; nucleotides outside the gene matches: 7. The CDR3 DNA follows: TGTGCCACCCGCGGGACAGGGGGTCGGAATGAGCAGTTCTTC. It specifies CATRGTGGRNEQFF.

In its sample, this clonotype was seen a few times. J is TRBJ2-3 and V is TRBV2, with TRBD1 identical over 7 bases. This CDR3 region has 14 residues. With V trimmed by 8 bases and J by 2 bases, 7 bases remained unmatched. Germline V gene sequence: CDR1 SNHLY, CDR2 FYNNEI. CDR3 coding DNA: TGTGCCAGCGGTAAAGACAGGGACACAGATACGCAGTATTTT. Translated: CASGKDRDTDTQYF.

V is TRBV25-1 and J is TRBJ2-7; the D gene could be TRBD1 or TRBD2 (6 bases each). The germline gives CDR1 MGHDK, CDR2 SYGVNS. The CDR3 has 15 residues. V was trimmed by 0 bases and J by 6 bases, leaving 15 bases between them. CDR3 DNA: TGTGCCAGCAGTGAATACCTGATCGGGGGCGGCGAGCAGTACTTC. It yields the protein CASSEYLIGGGEQYF.

This clonotype was picked up a small number of times. The rearrangement uses TRBV7-3 and TRBJ2-3; possible D gene TRBD2, 6 bases. Germline CDR1 and CDR2: SGHTA and FQGTGA. V lost 5 bases and J lost 5, with 11 bases in between. The CDR3 is 13 amino acids. CDR3 nucleotide sequence: TGTGCCAGCAGCGTGGTCGGGGGAGATACGCAGTATTTT. Encoded protein: CASSVVGGDTQYF.